Below, 20 T cell receptor beta chains from the same sample are listed, as sequenced in a study of blood T cell repertoires in COVID-19. TCRdb keeps only in-frame clones here, not all; method: immunoSEQ multiplex PCR. The table includes around 290,000 clones, 65% to 90% detected once. Sequencing was done on a sample of peripheral blood. The receptors originated from a woman between 65 and 79 years old with COVID-19, enrolled during active disease.

The chain couples TRBV7-2 to TRBJ2-1, with D possibly TRBD1 on 6 matching bases. In germline, CDR1 is SGHTA, CDR2 FQGNSA. The CDR3 has 13 amino acids. V was trimmed by 1 base and J by 12 bases, leaving 13 bases between them. The CDR3 here is CASSLGRGAGQFF. CDR3 nucleotide sequence: TGTGCCAGCAGCTTAGGCAGGGGCGCGGGGCAGTTCTTC.

In the case of this clone: Other DNA sequences within the sample encode an identical CDR3. The rearrangement uses TRBV9 and TRBJ2-2; 11 bases are a match to TRBD2. Germline V gene sequence: CDR1 SGDLS, CDR2 YYNGEE. With 3 bases clipped from V and 4 bases from J, the junction kept 2 bases outside the gene matches. The CDR3 length is 15 residues. The CDR3: CASSALAGGTGELFF. The CDR3 DNA reads as TGTGCCAGCAGCGCCCTAGCGGGGGGCACCGGGGAGCTGTTTTTT. Based on the CDR3 plus reference TRBV9 and TRBJ2-2, the full variable domain is DSGVTQTPKHLITATGQRVTLRCSPRSGDLSVYWYQQSLDQGLQFLIQYYNGEERAKGNILERFSAQQFPDLHSELNLSSLELGDSALYFCASSALAGGTGELFFGEGSRLTVL.

The J gene is TRBJ2-5, the V gene TRBV2, with TRBD1 identical over 10 bases. The CDR3 is 15 residues long. V lost 5 bases to trimming and J lost 5 bases; unmatched junction nucleotides: 8. Germline lookup yields CDR1 SNHLY and CDR2 FYNNEI. The CDR3 DNA is TGTGCCAGCAGTCCCGGGACAGGGGACCGGGAGACCCAGTACTTC. Protein product: CASSPGTGDRETQYF.

This clone was detected once. The chain joins TRBV24-1 to TRBJ2-3, with 9 positions matching TRBD2. Germline CDR1 is KGHDR and CDR2 is SFDVKD. J was trimmed by 0 bases and V by 1 base; bases with no gene match: 10. CDR3 length: 19 residues. This chain's CDR3 is CATSDFPAGGTLSTDTQYF. CDR3 sequence (DNA): TGTGCCACCAGTGATTTCCCAGCGGGGGGTACACTGAGCACAGATACGCAGTATTTT.

The chain uses TRBV7-9 and TRBJ1-1, with D unresolved. The CDR3 loop spans 16 amino acids. Trimming stripped 0 bases from V and 3 bases from J, with 14 bases between. The germline V gene has CDR1 SEHNR and CDR2 FQNEAQ (reference sequence). CDR3 residues: CASSLASGLGDTEAFF. The DNA of the CDR3 is TGTGCCAGCAGCTTAGCCTCAGGACTCGGGGACACTGAAGCTTTCTTT.

The chain employs TRBV5-4 and TRBJ1-1, with D hard to call. The germline gives CDR1 SGHNT, CDR2 YYREEE (reference sequence). The length of the CDR3 is 14 residues. V shed 6 bases and J shed 6 bases, with 18 bases lying between them. The CDR3 nucleotides read TGTGCCAGCACCAAAGGGCGGGGTACCCCTGAAGCTTTCTTT. It is translated as CASTKGRGTPEAFF. Full variable domain (remainder filled in from reference TRBV5-4 and TRBJ1-1): ETGVTQSPTHLIKTRGQQVTLRCSSQSGHNTVSWYQQALGQGPQFIFQYYREEENGRGNFPPRFSGLQFPNYSSELNVNALELDDSALYLCASTKGRGTPEAFFGQGTRLTVV.

The chain links TRBV9 to TRBJ1-1; D not certain. Germline V gives CDR1 SGDLS, CDR2 YYNGEE. The germline V and J ends were trimmed by 3 bases and 3 bases, with 15 bases remaining between them. The CDR3 contains 15 residues. The DNA for the CDR3 is TGTGCCAGCAGCGAACGAGAAGGCCGGGACACTGAAGCTTTCTTT. Translation: CASSEREGRDTEAFF.

The rearrangement uses TRBV11-1 and TRBJ2-2, with a weak D call TRBD2 (6 bases). Germline V gene sequence: CDR1 SGHAT, CDR2 FQDESV (reference sequence). Trimming took 5 bases from V and 3 from J, leaving 13 bases between them. CDR3 length equals 15 residues. The CDR3 sequence is CASSGGTDYTGELFF. The CDR3 coding sequence is TGTGCCAGCAGCGGGGGGACTGACTACACCGGGGAGCTGTTTTTT.

The V call is TRBV5-1, the J call TRBJ2-6; possibly TRBD1 for D (5 bases). Trimming removed 0 bases at V and 1 base at J, with 8 bases between. This CDR3 contains 16 residues. The germline gives CDR1 SGHRS, CDR2 YFSETQ. Written as DNA, the CDR3 is TGCGCCAGCAGCTTGGTCGCAGGGTCTGGGGCCAACGTCCTGACTTTC. It yields the protein CASSLVAGSGANVLTF.

This sequence joins TRBV19 and TRBJ1-1; the D is unclear. The CDR3 totals 13 residues. Germline assignment: CDR1 LNHDA and CDR2 SQIVND (reference sequence). Trimming shortened V by 6 bases and J by 7 bases, and 15 bases separated the two germline ends. The CDR3 DNA reads TGTGCCAGTAGGGAAAGCCTAGTAATTGAAGCTTTCTTT. Amino acid sequence: CASRESLVIEAFF.

The genes are TRBV3-1 (or the pseudogene TRBV3-2) and TRBJ1-2; D is undetermined. The V gene lost 4 bases and the J gene lost 3 bases, with 6 bases spanning the gap. Germline V gives CDR1 LGHDT, CDR2 YNNKEL (reference sequence). The CDR3 length is 12 residues. The CDR3 DNA is TGTGCCAGCAGCCGGCAGGACTATGGCTACACCTTC. Translation: CASSRQDYGYTF.

The CDR3 reads CASSPPTRAEAFF. For the CDR3, the DNA is TGTGCCAGCTCACCACCAACTCGGGCTGAAGCTTTCTTT. V gene TRBV18 combines with J gene TRBJ1-1; D unresolved. The CDR3 has 13 residues. Trimming removed 0 bases at V and 6 bases at J, with 8 bases between. CDR1 and CDR2 from the germline V gene are KGHSH and LQKENI.

The chain combines TRBV14 with TRBJ1-2; D is unclear. The CDR3 length is 14 residues. V was cut by 0 bases and J by 8 bases, with 13 bases left in between. Germline CDR1 is SGHDN and CDR2 is FVKESK. The CDR3 DNA reads as TGTGCCAGCAGCCAAGACAGGACCGCTAGCGGCTACACCTTC. This codes for CASSQDRTASGYTF.

This sequence joins TRBV7-3 and TRBJ1-1; D is undetermined. Trimming removed 6 bases at V and 1 base at J, with 9 bases between. Germline V lookup: CDR1 SGHTA, CDR2 FQGTGA. This CDR3 region has 13 residues. CDR3 protein: CASRGRSNTEAFF. Written as DNA, the CDR3 is TGTGCCAGCAGGGGCAGATCGAACACTGAAGCTTTCTTT.

This sequence joins TRBV5-1 and TRBJ2-7; a weak D match, TRBD2 (6 bases). Germline CDR1 is SGHRS and CDR2 is YFSETQ. V was clipped by 1 base and J by 2 bases, with 13 bases between them. The CDR3 sequence is 15 residues long. The CDR3 DNA sequence: TGCGCCAGCAGCTTGTCCGGGACTTTCACCTACGAGCAGTACTTC. Translation gives CASSLSGTFTYEQYF.

The chain combines TRBV2 with TRBJ2-1, with a tentative D call TRBD2 (5 bases). The V end lost 2 bases, the J end lost 5 bases, and 13 bases lay between the germline ends. Per the germline V gene, CDR1 is SNHLY and CDR2 is FYNNEI. The CDR3 runs to 15 residues. Written as DNA, the CDR3 is TGTGCCAGCAGTGAAAACCGGGGTAGTAACAATGAGCAGTTCTTC. Translated: CASSENRGSNNEQFF.

V and J are TRBV15 and TRBJ2-2; 9 bases line up with TRBD2. The germline gives CDR1 LNHNV, CDR2 YYDKDF (reference sequence). With V trimmed by 4 bases and J by 3 bases, 3 bases remained unmatched. This CDR3 has 15 amino acids. CDR3 residues: CATSKAGGYTGELFF. The CDR3 DNA reads as TGTGCCACCAGCAAAGCGGGGGGTTACACCGGGGAGCTGTTTTTT.

This sequence joins TRBV30 and TRBJ1-1; D remains ambiguous. Looked up from germline, CDR1 is GTSNPN and CDR2 is SVGIG (reference sequence). The CDR3 contains 13 residues. Between the trimmed V and J ends, which lost 3 bases and 2 bases, there was a span of 10 bases. CDR3: CAWRQEGNTEAFF. The CDR3 DNA reads TGTGCCTGGAGGCAGGAGGGAAACACTGAAGCTTTCTTT.

The chain recombines TRBV30 with TRBJ2-7; no clear D. CDR3 length: 13 amino acids. From germline, CDR1 is GTSNPN and CDR2 SVGIG (reference sequence). Trimming took 0 bases from V and 4 from J, leaving 10 bases between them. In nucleotides, the CDR3 is TGTGCCTGGAGTGTACGAGCAGGATACGAGCAGTACTTC. It encodes CAWSVRAGYEQYF.

The chain links TRBV6-6 to TRBJ1-6, with 9 bases lining up with TRBD1. Germline V gene sequence: CDR1 MNHNY, CDR2 SVGAGI (reference sequence). The V and J ends lost 6 bases and 5 bases, in that order; junction bases with no gene match: 8. The CDR3 length is 16 residues. The CDR3 DNA follows: TGTGCCAGCAGCTTCACAGGGGGCATCAATAATTCACCCCTCCACTTT. Its translation: CASSFTGGINNSPLHF.